This is a list of T cell receptor beta chains from one sample in a study of blood T cell repertoires in COVID-19. Assay: immunoSEQ multiplex PCR; the TCRdb copy retains only in-frame clones and omits some. The repertoire includes about 140,000 clones, approximately 90% of them detected once, and around 1.5% sits in the top ten. Sequenced sample: peripheral blood. The origin of the receptors is a human donor in a cohort sampled during active COVID-19. The CDR3 runs from the conserved cysteine through the conserved F or W. The D gene is left open where the match is weak. Clone size is given for some rows only: seen once, a few or many times, or a class if the clone is expanded.

J,V,D,size,CDR3,DNA
TRBJ2-7,TRBV7-2,TRBD1,NA,CASSLTGTGGFDEQYF,TGTGCCAGCAGCCTTACCGGGACAGGGGGTTTCGACGAGCAGTACTTC
TRBJ2-2,TRBV5-6,NA,once,CASSLVPQQGYTGELFF,TGTGCCAGCAGCTTGGTTCCGCAACAGGGTTACACCGGGGAGCTGTTTTTT
TRBJ2-1,TRBV7-3,NA,NA,CASSLILGQFF,TGTGCCAGCAGCTTAATCCTCGGGCAGTTCTTC
TRBJ1-1,TRBV27,NA,once,CASREGGTEAFF,TGTGCCAGCCGGGAGGGCGGCACTGAAGCTTTCTTT
TRBJ1-1,TRBV7-8,TRBD1,NA,CASSLARGRTEAFF,TGTGCCAGCAGCTTAGCGAGGGGGCGAACTGAAGCTTTCTTT
TRBJ2-2,TRBV6-6,NA,NA,CASRAQPNTGELFF,TGTGCCAGCAGAGCACAGCCGAACACCGGGGAGCTGTTTTTT
TRBJ2-3,TRBV2,TRBD2,NA,CASSAGLAGATSSTDTQYF,TGTGCCAGCAGCGCTGGACTAGCGGGGGCCACTTCTAGCACAGATACGCAGTATTTT
TRBJ1-1,TRBV10-3,NA,NA,CAISDSSNTEAFF,TGTGCCATCAGTGATTCCTCGAACACTGAAGCTTTCTTT
TRBJ1-1,TRBV7-6,TRBD1,NA,CASSLVQPQGGHTEAFF,TGTGCCAGCAGCTTAGTTCAGCCCCAGGGGGGTCACACTGAAGCTTTCTTT
TRBJ1-3,TRBV2,NA,NA,CASSERAITGNTIYF,TGTGCCAGCAGTGAGAGAGCAATCACGGGAAACACCATATATTTT
TRBJ1-6,TRBV4-1,NA,NA,CASSLREGSSLSSYNSPLHF,TGCGCCAGCAGCCTCCGGGAGGGGTCCAGTTTAAGCTCCTATAATTCACCCCTCCACTTT
TRBJ2-4,TRBV30,NA,NA,CAWSGGAGIQYF,TGTGCCTGGAGTGGCGGGGCGGGCATTCAGTACTTC
TRBJ2-2,TRBV7-3,NA,NA,CASSPKGNTNTGELFF,TGTGCCAGCAGCCCAAAGGGGAATACGAACACCGGGGAGCTGTTTTTT
TRBJ2-1,TRBV6-6,TRBD1,NA,CASSYSKAGGYNEQFF,TGTGCCAGCAGTTACTCGAAGGCAGGGGGCTACAATGAGCAGTTCTTC
TRBJ2-5,TRBV3-1/TRBV3-2,NA,NA,CASSQDLAPETQYF,TGTGCCAGCAGCCAAGATCTAGCCCCAGAGACCCAGTACTTC
TRBJ1-2,TRBV5-6,TRBD1,NA,CASSWDRGRIYGYTF,TGTGCCAGCAGCTGGGACAGGGGGCGCATCTATGGCTACACCTTC
TRBJ1-5,TRBV7-8,NA,NA,CASSSQGLFSQPQHF,TGTGCCAGCAGCTCGCAGGGGCTCTTCAGTCAGCCCCAGCATTTT
TRBJ1-5,TRBV27,NA,NA,CASSSHRDSNQPQHF,TGTGCCAGCAGTTCTCACAGGGATAGCAATCAGCCCCAGCATTTT
TRBJ2-5,TRBV10-3,NA,NA,CAISESAGANQETQYF,TGTGCCATCAGTGAGTCGGCGGGGGCAAATCAAGAGACCCAGTACTTC
TRBJ2-2,TRBV5-4,NA,NA,CASADRLNTGELFF,TGTGCCAGCGCAGACAGGCTGAACACCGGGGAGCTGTTTTTT
TRBJ2-3,TRBV3-1/TRBV3-2,NA,NA,CASSQDKILAITDTQYF,TGTGCCAGCAGCCAAGATAAAATCCTAGCTATCACAGATACGCAGTATTTT
TRBJ2-1,TRBV12-5,NA,NA,CASGLGAAYNEQFF,TGTGCTAGTGGTTTGGGGGCAGCATACAATGAGCAGTTCTTC
TRBJ2-5,TRBV7-9,NA,NA,CASSLRREGGETQYF,TGTGCCAGCAGCTTACGGAGGGAAGGCGGAGAGACCCAGTACTTC
TRBJ2-1,TRBV5-1,NA,NA,CASSFSASSGEQFF,TGCGCCAGCAGCTTCTCCGCTTCTTCCGGGGAGCAGTTCTTC
TRBJ2-7,TRBV7-2,NA,NA,CASSLVGEVYEQYF,TGTGCCAGCAGCTTAGTAGGGGAGGTGTACGAGCAGTACTTC
TRBJ1-1,TRBV4-1,NA,NA,CASSQFRRGSEAFF,TGCGCCAGCAGCCAATTCAGGCGGGGATCTGAAGCTTTCTTT
TRBJ1-2,TRBV4-2,TRBD1,NA,CASSQPGTDGGYTF,TGTGCCAGCAGCCAGCCCGGGACAGACGGGGGCTACACCTTC
TRBJ2-6,TRBV7-2,NA,once,CASSLALGGSGANVLTF,TGTGCCAGCAGCTTAGCGCTGGGGGGTTCTGGGGCCAACGTCCTGACTTTC
TRBJ1-4,TRBV11-2,NA,NA,CASSLVSGSNEKLFF,TGTGCCAGCAGCTTAGTATCGGGTTCTAATGAAAAACTGTTTTTT
TRBJ2-3,TRBV18,TRBD1,NA,CASSPWDRQLQDTQYF,TGTGCCAGCTCACCCTGGGACAGACAGCTGCAAGATACGCAGTATTTT
TRBJ1-3,TRBV6-5,NA,NA,CASSRQDSGNTIYF,TGTGCCAGCAGTCGACAGGACTCTGGAAACACCATATATTTT
TRBJ2-6,TRBV7-9,NA,NA,CASSSGLTGANVLTF,TGTGCCAGCAGCTCGGGTTTAACTGGGGCCAACGTCCTGACTTTC
TRBJ1-2,TRBV6-5,NA,NA,CASSEGGESYGYTF,TGTGCCAGCAGCGAGGGGGGGGAGTCATATGGCTACACCTTC
TRBJ2-1,TRBV6-5,TRBD2,NA,CASRSGGYNEQFF,TGTGCCAGCCGCTCGGGGGGGTACAATGAGCAGTTCTTC
TRBJ2-1,TRBV29-1,TRBD1,NA,CSAGQGEGNEQFF,TGCAGCGCTGGACAGGGCGAAGGCAATGAGCAGTTCTTC
TRBJ2-7,TRBV2,TRBD1,NA,CASSAPTGISYEQYF,TGTGCCAGCAGTGCCCCGACAGGGATCAGCTACGAGCAGTACTTC
TRBJ1-2,TRBV6-2/TRBV6-3,NA,NA,CASSPTGSNGYTF,TGTGCCAGCAGTCCGACAGGATCGAATGGCTACACCTTC
TRBJ2-7,TRBV10-2,TRBD1,NA,CASSKPGQRDEQYF,TGCGCCAGCAGTAAACCGGGACAGAGGGACGAGCAGTACTTC
TRBJ2-7,TRBV10-3,NA,NA,CAISGQGTYEQYF,TGTGCCATCAGTGGGCAGGGGACCTACGAGCAGTACTTC
TRBJ2-5,TRBV27,TRBD2,NA,CASSSRGGPETQYF,TGTGCCAGCAGTTCGCGGGGGGGCCCTGAGACCCAGTACTTC
TRBJ1-1,TRBV6-2/TRBV6-3,TRBD1,NA,CASSWTGTAFF,TGTGCCAGCAGTTGGACAGGGACGGCTTTCTTT
TRBJ2-3,TRBV5-4,TRBD2,NA,CASSPGLAGFTDTQYF,TGTGCCAGCAGCCCAGGACTAGCGGGGTTCACAGATACGCAGTATTTT
TRBJ2-4,TRBV6-4,TRBD1,once,CASSAGGEGNIQYF,TGTGCCAGCAGCGCAGGGGGCGAAGGAAACATTCAGTACTTC
TRBJ2-3,TRBV10-3,TRBD2,NA,CAISVTGTSGGADTQYF,TGTGCCATCAGTGTGACTGGGACTAGCGGGGGCGCAGATACGCAGTATTTT
TRBJ1-4,TRBV2,TRBD1,NA,CASSEDRINEKLFF,TGTGCCAGCAGTGAGGACAGGATTAATGAAAAACTGTTTTTT
TRBJ2-3,TRBV6-5,TRBD2,NA,CASSYSGGKDTQYF,TGTGCCAGCAGTTACTCGGGGGGGAAAGATACGCAGTATTTT
TRBJ2-3,TRBV5-4,TRBD2,NA,CASSWLAGGVADTQYF,TGTGCCAGCAGCTGGCTAGCGGGGGGGGTCGCAGATACGCAGTATTTT
TRBJ1-2,TRBV19,NA,NA,CASSIGGETGYTF,TGTGCCAGTAGTATTGGGGGCGAGACGGGCTACACCTTC
TRBJ1-5,TRBV2,NA,NA,CASSFRIRQPQHF,TGTGCCAGCAGTTTCAGGATAAGGCAGCCCCAGCATTTT
TRBJ1-6,TRBV6-6,NA,NA,CASRADGPYNSPLHF,TGTGCCAGCAGAGCGGACGGACCTTATAATTCACCCCTCCACTTT